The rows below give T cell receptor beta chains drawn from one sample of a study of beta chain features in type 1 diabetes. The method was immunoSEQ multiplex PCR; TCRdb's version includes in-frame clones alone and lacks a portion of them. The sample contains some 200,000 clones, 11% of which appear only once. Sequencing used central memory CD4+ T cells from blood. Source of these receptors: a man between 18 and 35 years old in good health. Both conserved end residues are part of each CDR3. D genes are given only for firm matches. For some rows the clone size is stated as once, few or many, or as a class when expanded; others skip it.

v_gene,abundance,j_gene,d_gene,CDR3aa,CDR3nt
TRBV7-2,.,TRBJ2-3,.,CASSAPRAGRSTDTQYF,TGTGCCAGCAGCGCCCCCAGGGCAGGGCGATCCACAGATACGCAGTATTTT
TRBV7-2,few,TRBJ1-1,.,CASSKDAWGTEAFF,TGTGCCAGCAGCAAGGACGCCTGGGGCACTGAAGCTTTCTTT
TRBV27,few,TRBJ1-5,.,CASSASGSGRQPQHF,TGTGCCAGCAGTGCCTCCGGGTCCGGCCGGCAGCCCCAGCATTTT
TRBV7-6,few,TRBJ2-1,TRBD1,CASSARQGASYEQFF,TGTGCCAGCAGCGCCCGACAGGGGGCTAGCTATGAGCAGTTCTTC
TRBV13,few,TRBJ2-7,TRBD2,CASSFSGGGEQYF,TGTGCCAGCAGCTTTAGCGGGGGAGGCGAGCAGTACTTC
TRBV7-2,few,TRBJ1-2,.,CASSLYPDF,TGTGCCAGCAGCTTATATCCAGACTTC
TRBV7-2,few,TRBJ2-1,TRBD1,CASARDRGREQFF,TGTGCCAGCGCCCGGGACAGGGGCCGGGAGCAGTTCTTC
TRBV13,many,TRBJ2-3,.,CASSLTTDTQYF,TGTGCCAGCAGCCTCACAACAGATACGCAGTATTTT
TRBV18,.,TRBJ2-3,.,CASSPEGHGGNTQYF,TGTGCCAGCTCACCGGAGGGACATGGAGGAAATACGCAGTATTTT
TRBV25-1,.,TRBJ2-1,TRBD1,CASSESRTGGYDEQFF,TGTGCCAGCAGTGAATCCCGGACAGGGGGCTACGATGAGCAGTTCTTC
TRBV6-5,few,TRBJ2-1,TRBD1,CASSYGTGMNEQFF,TGTGCCAGCAGTTATGGGACAGGGATGAATGAGCAGTTCTTC
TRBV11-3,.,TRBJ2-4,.,CASSLAGGAKNIQYF,TGTGCCAGCAGCTTAGCGGGTGGGGCCAAAAACATTCAGTACTTC
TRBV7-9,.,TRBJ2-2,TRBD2,CASSFSGRGTGELFF,TGTGCCAGCAGCTTTAGCGGGAGGGGCACCGGGGAGCTGTTTTTT
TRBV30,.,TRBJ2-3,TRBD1,CAWSGFKGASTDTQYF,TGTGCCTGGAGTGGGTTCAAGGGGGCAAGCACAGATACGCAGTATTTT
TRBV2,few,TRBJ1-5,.,CASSRQSDNQPQHF,TGTGCCAGCAGTAGGCAGTCGGATAATCAGCCCCAGCATTTT
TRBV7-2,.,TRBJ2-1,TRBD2,CASSISGSSYNEQFF,TGTGCCAGCAGCATTAGCGGGAGCTCCTACAATGAGCAGTTCTTC
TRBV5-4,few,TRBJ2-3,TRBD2,CASSLRLAGVTDTQYF,TGTGCCAGCAGCTTGAGGCTAGCGGGTGTCACAGATACGCAGTATTTT
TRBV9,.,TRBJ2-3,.,CASSAGVAQYF,TGTGCCAGCAGCGCGGGAGTGGCGCAGTATTTT
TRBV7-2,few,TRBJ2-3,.,CASSLELSTQYF,TGTGCCAGCAGCTTAGAATTGTCTACGCAGTATTTT
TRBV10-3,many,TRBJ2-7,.,CAISEALTGDNSYEQYF,TGTGCCATCAGTGAGGCATTAACGGGAGATAACTCCTACGAGCAGTACTTC
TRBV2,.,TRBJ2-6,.,CASSDLRQIFSGANVLTF,TGTGCCAGCAGTGATTTGAGACAAATCTTCTCTGGGGCCAACGTCCTGACTTTC
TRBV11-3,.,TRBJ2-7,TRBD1,CASSSHGTGDYEQYF,TGTGCCAGCAGCTCCCACGGGACAGGGGACTACGAGCAGTACTTC
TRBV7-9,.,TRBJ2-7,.,CASSSQAQEQYF,TGTGCCAGCAGCTCCCAGGCCCAAGAGCAGTACTTC
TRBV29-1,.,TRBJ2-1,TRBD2,CSVVGLAGEGAVYNEQFF,TGCAGCGTTGTCGGACTAGCGGGAGAGGGGGCCGTATACAATGAGCAGTTCTTC
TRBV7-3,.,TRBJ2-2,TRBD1,CASSLTGENGELFF,TGTGCCAGCAGTCTGACAGGGGAGAACGGGGAGCTGTTTTTT
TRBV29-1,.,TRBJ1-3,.,CSVEKLNTIYF,TGCAGCGTTGAAAAGTTGAACACCATATATTTT
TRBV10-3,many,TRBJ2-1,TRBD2,CAIRGLAESYNEQFF,TGTGCCATCAGAGGACTAGCGGAGTCCTACAATGAGCAGTTCTTC
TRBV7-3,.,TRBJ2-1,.,CASSPNTYNEQFF,TGTGCCAGCAGCCCCAACACTTACAATGAGCAGTTCTTC
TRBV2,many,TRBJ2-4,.,CASRTISKNIQYF,TGTGCCAGCAGAACAATCTCCAAAAACATTCAGTACTTC
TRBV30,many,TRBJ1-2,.,CAWIEGGNYGYTF,TGTGCCTGGATCGAGGGAGGCAACTATGGCTACACCTTC
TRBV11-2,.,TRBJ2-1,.,CASSLDSRSLGEQFF,TGTGCCAGCAGCTTAGACAGCCGAAGCCTCGGTGAGCAGTTCTTC
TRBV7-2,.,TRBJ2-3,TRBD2,CASSWGLAGSTDTQYF,TGTGCCAGCAGCTGGGGACTAGCGGGATCCACAGATACGCAGTATTTT
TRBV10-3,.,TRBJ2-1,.,CAISEPVFSEQFF,TGTGCCATCAGTGAGCCGGTCTTCAGTGAGCAGTTCTTC
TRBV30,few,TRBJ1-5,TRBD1,CAWRPRGQGYQPQHF,TGTGCCTGGAGGCCAAGGGGACAGGGATATCAGCCCCAGCATTTT
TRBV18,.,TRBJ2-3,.,CASSPGGGTSTDTQYF,TGTGCCAGCTCACCAGGAGGGGGTACTAGCACAGATACGCAGTATTTT
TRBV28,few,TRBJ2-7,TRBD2,CASSHILAGAYEQYF,TGTGCCAGCAGCCATATACTAGCGGGAGCCTACGAGCAGTACTTC
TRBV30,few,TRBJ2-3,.,CAWKSGRRQYF,TGTGCCTGGAAAAGTGGGAGACGGCAGTATTTT
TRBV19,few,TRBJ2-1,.,CASSDRQYNEQFF,TGTGCCAGTAGTGACCGACAGTACAATGAGCAGTTCTTC
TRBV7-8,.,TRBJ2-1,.,CASSLRLGPSYNEQFF,TGTGCCAGCAGCTTACGGCTGGGCCCTTCATACAATGAGCAGTTCTTC
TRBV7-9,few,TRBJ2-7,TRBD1,CASSPFGTGDHEQYF,TGTGCCAGCAGCCCGTTTGGGACAGGAGACCACGAGCAGTACTTC
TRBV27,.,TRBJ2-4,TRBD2,CASSSHLSGLAKNIQYF,TGTGCCAGCAGTTCACACCTTAGCGGGTTAGCCAAAAACATTCAGTACTTC
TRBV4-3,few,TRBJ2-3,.,CASSQASSYLTSTDTQYF,TGCGCCAGCAGCCAAGCCTCCAGTTACCTAACTAGCACAGATACGCAGTATTTT